This record covers a single TCR beta chain. The data originate from a study of blood T cell repertoires in COVID-19. Across the whole study: Sites across the United States, Italy and Spain contributed samples from acute and convalescent COVID-19.

V was pared by 2 bases and J by 7 bases, with 5 bases of the junction left unmatched. The CDR3 runs 15 residues. CDR1 is MNHEY, CDR2 SVGEGT, per germline. Authors' processing steps: It was from reference gene primer amplification that nucleated cell counts were estimated. Data came from immunoSEQ multiplex PCR; TCRdb stores just in-frame clones and leaves some out. The DNA gave D and trimming, while V, J and clone size come from that table. The sample carries a few hundred thousand clones, more than 70% recorded once. V and J are TRBV6-2 or TRBV6-3 and TRBJ2-1, with 10 bases aligning to TRBD2. The TCR sequence derives from a woman aged 25 to 39 with COVID-19, enrolled during active disease. The sample comprised peripheral blood. In DNA form, the CDR3 reads TGTGCCAGCAGTTACGGGCTAGCGGGGGAGAATGAGCAGTTCTTC. Amino acid sequence: CASSYGLAGENEQFF.